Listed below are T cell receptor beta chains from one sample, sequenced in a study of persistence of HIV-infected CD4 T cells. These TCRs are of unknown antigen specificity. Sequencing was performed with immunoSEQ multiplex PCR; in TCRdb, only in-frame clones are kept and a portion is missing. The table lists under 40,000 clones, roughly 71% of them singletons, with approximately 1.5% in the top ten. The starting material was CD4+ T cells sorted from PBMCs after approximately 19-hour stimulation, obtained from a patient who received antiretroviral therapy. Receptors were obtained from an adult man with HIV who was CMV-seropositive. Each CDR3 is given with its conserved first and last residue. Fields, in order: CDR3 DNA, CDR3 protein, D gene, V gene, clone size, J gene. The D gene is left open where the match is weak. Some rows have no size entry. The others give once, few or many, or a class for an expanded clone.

CDR3nt: TGTGCCAGCAGCACAGGACAGGCGAGCTCCTACGAGCAGTACTTC
CDR3aa: CASSTGQASSYEQYF
d_gene: TRBD1
v_gene: TRBV9
abundance: once
j_gene: TRBJ2-7

CDR3nt: TGTGCCAGCAGCTTGAGGCTGACTAGCGGGGGCTCTAGCACAGATACGCAGTATTTT
CDR3aa: CASSLRLTSGGSSTDTQYF
d_gene: TRBD2
v_gene: TRBV5-5
abundance: NA
j_gene: TRBJ2-3

CDR3nt: TGTGCCACCAGTGATTCTGCCGGGACAGGGTCGAACTATGGCTACACCTTC
CDR3aa: CATSDSAGTGSNYGYTF
d_gene: TRBD1
v_gene: TRBV24-1
abundance: NA
j_gene: TRBJ1-2

CDR3nt: TGCGCCAGCAGCTCCTCAGGGGGCCCACCCTCTGGGGCCAACGTCCTGACTTTC
CDR3aa: CASSSSGGPPSGANVLTF
d_gene: TRBD1
v_gene: TRBV23-1
abundance: NA
j_gene: TRBJ2-6

CDR3nt: TGTGCCAGCTCACCGGGACATTACGGTGAAAAACTGTTTTTT
CDR3aa: CASSPGHYGEKLFF
d_gene: NA
v_gene: TRBV18
abundance: NA
j_gene: TRBJ1-4

CDR3nt: TGTGCCAGCAGTTTTACAGGGGGCGCGTCAACTAATGAAAAACTGTTTTTT
CDR3aa: CASSFTGGASTNEKLFF
d_gene: TRBD1
v_gene: TRBV9
abundance: NA
j_gene: TRBJ1-4

CDR3nt: TGTGCCAGCAGCTCCGGACTAAGCGGGGAGCTGTTTTTT
CDR3aa: CASSSGLSGELFF
d_gene: NA
v_gene: TRBV7-3
abundance: NA
j_gene: TRBJ2-2

CDR3nt: TGTGCCAGCAGCCCATCGGACAGGGTTATGACTGAAGCTTTCTTT
CDR3aa: CASSPSDRVMTEAFF
d_gene: TRBD1
v_gene: TRBV3-1/TRBV3-2
abundance: NA
j_gene: TRBJ1-1

CDR3nt: TGTGCCAGCAGCTCGGACGGTTTGGGCTACACCTTC
CDR3aa: CASSSDGLGYTF
d_gene: NA
v_gene: TRBV5-6
abundance: NA
j_gene: TRBJ1-2

CDR3nt: TGCGCCAGCTCCACGGGACGGTCGGGCGCAGCCTACTTT
CDR3aa: CASSTGRSGAAYF
d_gene: NA
v_gene: TRBV5-1
abundance: NA
j_gene: TRBJ1-3

CDR3nt: TGTGCCAGCAGCCAAGGGGGACTCCAAAATGAGCAGTTCTTC
CDR3aa: CASSQGGLQNEQFF
d_gene: NA
v_gene: TRBV3-1/TRBV3-2
abundance: few
j_gene: TRBJ2-1

CDR3nt: TGTGCCAGCAGCTCCGCAGGGACAGGGGGCCCTTGGCGCGGGGGAGCTTTCTTT
CDR3aa: CASSSAGTGGPWRGGAFF
d_gene: TRBD1
v_gene: TRBV5-5
abundance: NA
j_gene: TRBJ1-1

CDR3nt: TGTGCCAGCAGCTTATCGGCGGTTACCGGGGAGCTGTTTTTT
CDR3aa: CASSLSAVTGELFF
d_gene: NA
v_gene: TRBV7-8
abundance: few
j_gene: TRBJ2-2

CDR3nt: TGTGCCAGCAGCTTCGGACAGGGGTTTTATAATTCACCCCTCCACTTT
CDR3aa: CASSFGQGFYNSPLHF
d_gene: TRBD1
v_gene: TRBV7-9
abundance: medium-sized
j_gene: TRBJ1-6

CDR3nt: TGTGCCAGCAGCCCCCAAGTGAACACTGAAGCTTTCTTT
CDR3aa: CASSPQVNTEAFF
d_gene: NA
v_gene: TRBV12-3/TRBV12-4
abundance: few
j_gene: TRBJ1-1

CDR3nt: TGTGCCAGCAGTCCCGGGACTAGGAGGTACGAGCAGTACTTC
CDR3aa: CASSPGTRRYEQYF
d_gene: TRBD2
v_gene: TRBV28
abundance: NA
j_gene: TRBJ2-7

CDR3nt: TGTGCCAGCTCACCAGGGGTAGGGACCCAAGAGACCCAGTACTTC
CDR3aa: CASSPGVGTQETQYF
d_gene: NA
v_gene: TRBV18
abundance: NA
j_gene: TRBJ2-5